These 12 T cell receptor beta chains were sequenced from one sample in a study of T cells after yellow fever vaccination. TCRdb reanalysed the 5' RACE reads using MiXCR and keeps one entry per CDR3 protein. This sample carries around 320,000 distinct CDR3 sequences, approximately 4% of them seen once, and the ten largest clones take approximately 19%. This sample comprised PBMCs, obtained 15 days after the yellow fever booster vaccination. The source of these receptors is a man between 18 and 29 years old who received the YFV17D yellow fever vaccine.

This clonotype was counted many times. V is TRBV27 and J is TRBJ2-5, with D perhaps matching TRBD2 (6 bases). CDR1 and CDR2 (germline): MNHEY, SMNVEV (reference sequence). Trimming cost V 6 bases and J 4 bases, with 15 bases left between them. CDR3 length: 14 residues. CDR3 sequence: CASSTGTSLETQYF. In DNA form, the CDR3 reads TGTGCCAGCAGCACCGGGACTTCCCTAGAGACCCAGTACTTC.

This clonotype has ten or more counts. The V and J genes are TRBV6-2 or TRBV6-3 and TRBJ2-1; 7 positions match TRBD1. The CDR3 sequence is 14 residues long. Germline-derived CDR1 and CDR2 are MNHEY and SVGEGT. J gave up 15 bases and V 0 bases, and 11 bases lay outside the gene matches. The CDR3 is CASSYSPGQPSLFF. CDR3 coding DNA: TGTGCCAGCAGTTACTCCCCGGGACAGCCGAGCCTGTTCTTC.

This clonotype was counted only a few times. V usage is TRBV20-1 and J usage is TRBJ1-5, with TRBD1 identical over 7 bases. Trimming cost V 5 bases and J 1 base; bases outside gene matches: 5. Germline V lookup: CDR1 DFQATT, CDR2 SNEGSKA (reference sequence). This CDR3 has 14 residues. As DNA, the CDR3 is TGCAGTGCTTCAGCAGGGGGAAGCAATCAGCCCCAGCATTTT. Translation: CSASAGGSNQPQHF.

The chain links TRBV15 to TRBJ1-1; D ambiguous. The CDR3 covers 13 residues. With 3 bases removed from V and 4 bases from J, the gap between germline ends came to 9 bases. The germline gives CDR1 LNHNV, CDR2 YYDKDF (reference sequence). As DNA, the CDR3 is TGTGCCACCAGCAGGAGGAAAGGCACTGAAGCTTTCTTT. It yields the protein CATSRRKGTEAFF.

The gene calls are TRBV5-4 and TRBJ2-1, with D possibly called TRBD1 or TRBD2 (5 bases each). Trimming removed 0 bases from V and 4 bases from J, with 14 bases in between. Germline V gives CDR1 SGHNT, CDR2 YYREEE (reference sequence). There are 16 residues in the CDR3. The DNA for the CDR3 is TGTGCCAGCAGCTTGGACTTGGGACGGCTGTACAATGAGCAGTTCTTC. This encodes CASSLDLGRLYNEQFF.

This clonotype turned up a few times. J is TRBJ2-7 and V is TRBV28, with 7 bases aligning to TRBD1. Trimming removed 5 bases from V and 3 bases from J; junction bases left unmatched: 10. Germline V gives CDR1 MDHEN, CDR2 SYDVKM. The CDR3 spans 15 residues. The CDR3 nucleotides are TGTGCCAGCAGTGGACCGGGACAGTCAGACTACGAGCAGTACGTC. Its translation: CASSGPGQSDYEQYV.

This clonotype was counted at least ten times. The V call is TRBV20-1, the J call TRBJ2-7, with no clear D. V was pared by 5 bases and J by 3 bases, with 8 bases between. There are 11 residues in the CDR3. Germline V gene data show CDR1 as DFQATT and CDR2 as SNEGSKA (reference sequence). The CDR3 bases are TGCAGTGCTTCTCAGAGCTACGAGCAGTACGTC. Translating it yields CSASQSYEQYV.

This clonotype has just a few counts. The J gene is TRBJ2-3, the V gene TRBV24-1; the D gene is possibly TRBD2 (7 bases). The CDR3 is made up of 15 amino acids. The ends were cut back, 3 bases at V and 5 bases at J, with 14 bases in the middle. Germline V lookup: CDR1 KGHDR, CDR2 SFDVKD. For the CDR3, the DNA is TGTGCCACCAGTGATGGGGGGGGGGCCGTAGATACGCAGTATTTT. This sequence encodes CATSDGGGAVDTQYF.

CDR3 protein: CASSPTGLREKLFF. The CDR3 DNA is TGTGCCAGCTCACCTACCGGACTGCGTGAAAAACTGTTTTTT. The V and J genes are TRBV18 and TRBJ1-4; D is ambiguous. The V and J ends lost 3 bases and 7 bases respectively, with 12 bases between them. CDR1 is KGHSH, CDR2 LQKENI, per germline. The CDR3 sequence is 14 residues long.

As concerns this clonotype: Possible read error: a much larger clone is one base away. The CDR3 nucleotides are TGCGCCAGCAGCTGGACCGGGGCGGTTCGGTTCTTC. Protein: CASSWTGAVRFF. The rearrangement joins TRBV5-1 to TRBJ2-1; D may match TRBD1 or TRBD2 (5 bases each). The germline gives CDR1 SGHRS, CDR2 YFSETQ. This CDR3 spans 12 amino acids. The V end lost 3 bases, the J end lost 15 bases, and 16 bases lay between the germline ends.

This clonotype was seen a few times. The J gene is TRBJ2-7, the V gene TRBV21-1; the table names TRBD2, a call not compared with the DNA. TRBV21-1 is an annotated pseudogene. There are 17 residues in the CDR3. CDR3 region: CASSISFRWASGYEQYF. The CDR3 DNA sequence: TGTGCCAGCAGCATCAGTTTCCGTTGGGCTAGCGGGTACGAGCAGTACTTC.

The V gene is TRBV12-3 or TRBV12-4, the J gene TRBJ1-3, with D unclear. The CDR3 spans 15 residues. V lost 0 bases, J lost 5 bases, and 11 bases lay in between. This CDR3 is CASSLAPNGRNTIYF. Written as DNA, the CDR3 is TGTGCCAGCAGTTTAGCGCCAAATGGAAGAAACACCATATATTTT.